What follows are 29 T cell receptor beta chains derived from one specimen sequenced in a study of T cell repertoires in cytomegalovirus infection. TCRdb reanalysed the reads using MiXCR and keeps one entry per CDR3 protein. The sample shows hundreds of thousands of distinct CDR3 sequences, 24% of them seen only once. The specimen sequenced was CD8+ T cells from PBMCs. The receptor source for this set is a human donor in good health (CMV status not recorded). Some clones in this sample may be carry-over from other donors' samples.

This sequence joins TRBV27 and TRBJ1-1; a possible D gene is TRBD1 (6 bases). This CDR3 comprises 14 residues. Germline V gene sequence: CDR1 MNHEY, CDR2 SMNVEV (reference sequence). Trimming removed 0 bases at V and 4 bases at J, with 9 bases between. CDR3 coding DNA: TGTGCCAGCAGTTTATCTTGGGGGCGCACTGAAGCTTTCTTT. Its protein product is CASSLSWGRTEAFF.

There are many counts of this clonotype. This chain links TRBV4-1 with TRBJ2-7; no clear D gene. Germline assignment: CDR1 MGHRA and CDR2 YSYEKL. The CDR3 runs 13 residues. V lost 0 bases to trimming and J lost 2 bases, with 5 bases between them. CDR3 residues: CASSQDIAYEQYF. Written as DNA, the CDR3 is TGCGCCAGCAGCCAAGACATAGCCTACGAGCAGTACTTC.

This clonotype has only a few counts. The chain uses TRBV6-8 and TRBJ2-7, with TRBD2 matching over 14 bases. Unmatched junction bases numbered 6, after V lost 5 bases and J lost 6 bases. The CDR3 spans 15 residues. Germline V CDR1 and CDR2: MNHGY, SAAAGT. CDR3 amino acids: CASSAGTSGGTEQYF. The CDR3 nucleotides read TGTGCCAGCAGTGCCGGGACTAGCGGGGGTACCGAGCAGTACTTC.

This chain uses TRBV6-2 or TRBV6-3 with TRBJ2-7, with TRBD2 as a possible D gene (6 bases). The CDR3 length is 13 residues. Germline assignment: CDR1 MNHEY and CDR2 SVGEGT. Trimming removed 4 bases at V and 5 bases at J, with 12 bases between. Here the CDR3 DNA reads TGTGCCAGCAGTTCTACTAGCCACCACGAGCAGTACGTC. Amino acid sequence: CASSSTSHHEQYV.

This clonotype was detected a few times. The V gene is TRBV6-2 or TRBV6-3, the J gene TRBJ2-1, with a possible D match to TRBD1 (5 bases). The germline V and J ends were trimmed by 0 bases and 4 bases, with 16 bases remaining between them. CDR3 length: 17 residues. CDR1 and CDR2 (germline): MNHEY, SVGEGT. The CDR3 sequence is CASSYSMVAPGYNEQFF. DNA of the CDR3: TGTGCCAGCAGTTACTCGATGGTTGCCCCAGGGTACAATGAGCAGTTCTTC.

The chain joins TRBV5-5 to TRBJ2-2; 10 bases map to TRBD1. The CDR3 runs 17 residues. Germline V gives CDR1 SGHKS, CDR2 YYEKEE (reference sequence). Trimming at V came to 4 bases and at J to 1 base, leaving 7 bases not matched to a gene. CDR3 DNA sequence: TGTGCCAGCAGCCTGTCGACAGGGGGCGGGAACACCGGGGAGCTGTTTTTT. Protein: CASSLSTGGGNTGELFF.

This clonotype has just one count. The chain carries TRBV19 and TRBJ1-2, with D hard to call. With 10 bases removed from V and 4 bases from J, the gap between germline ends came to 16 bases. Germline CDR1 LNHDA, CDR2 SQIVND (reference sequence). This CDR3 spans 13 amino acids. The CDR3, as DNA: TGTGCCACGAATGGGGAGGGAACCTATGGCTACACCTTC. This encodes CATNGEGTYGYTF.

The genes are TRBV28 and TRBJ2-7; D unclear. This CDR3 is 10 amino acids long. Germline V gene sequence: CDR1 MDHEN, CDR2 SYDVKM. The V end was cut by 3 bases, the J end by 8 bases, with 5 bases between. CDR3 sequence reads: CASSFPQQYV. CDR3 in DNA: TGTGCCAGCAGTTTCCCCCAGCAGTACGTC.

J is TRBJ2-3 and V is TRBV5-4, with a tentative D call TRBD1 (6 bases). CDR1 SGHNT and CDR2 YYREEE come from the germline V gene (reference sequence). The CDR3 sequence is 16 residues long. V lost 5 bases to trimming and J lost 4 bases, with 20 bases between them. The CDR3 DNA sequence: TGTGCCAGCAGGCCACTTGCTGGGGGCGCCTCAGATACGCAGTATTTT. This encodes CASRPLAGGASDTQYF.

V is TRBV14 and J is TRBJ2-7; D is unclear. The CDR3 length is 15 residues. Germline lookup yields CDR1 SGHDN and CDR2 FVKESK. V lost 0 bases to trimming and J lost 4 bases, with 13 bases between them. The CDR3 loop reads CASSQESAPSYEQYF. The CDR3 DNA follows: TGTGCCAGCAGCCAAGAGTCAGCGCCCTCGTACGAGCAGTACTTC.

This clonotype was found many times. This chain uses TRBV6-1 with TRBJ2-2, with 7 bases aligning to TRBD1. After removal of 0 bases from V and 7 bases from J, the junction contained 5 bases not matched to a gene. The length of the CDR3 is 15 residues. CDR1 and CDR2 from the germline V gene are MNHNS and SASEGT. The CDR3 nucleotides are TGTGCCAGCAGTGAAGCGAACAGGGGAAGCGGGGAGCTGTTTTTT. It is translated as CASSEANRGSGELFF.

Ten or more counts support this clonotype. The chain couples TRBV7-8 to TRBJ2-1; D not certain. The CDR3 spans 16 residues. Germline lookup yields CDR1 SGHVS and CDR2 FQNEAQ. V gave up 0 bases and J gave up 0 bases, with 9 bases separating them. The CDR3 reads CASSLALLSSYNEQFF. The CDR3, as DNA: TGTGCCAGCAGCTTAGCGCTACTGAGCTCCTACAATGAGCAGTTCTTC.

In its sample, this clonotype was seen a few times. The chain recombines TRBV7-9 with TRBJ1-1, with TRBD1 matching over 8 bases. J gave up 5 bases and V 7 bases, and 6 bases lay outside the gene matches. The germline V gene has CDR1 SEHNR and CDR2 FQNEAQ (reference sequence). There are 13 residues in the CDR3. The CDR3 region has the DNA TGTGCCAGCACCTGGACAGGGTGGACTGAAGCTTTCTTT. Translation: CASTWTGWTEAFF.

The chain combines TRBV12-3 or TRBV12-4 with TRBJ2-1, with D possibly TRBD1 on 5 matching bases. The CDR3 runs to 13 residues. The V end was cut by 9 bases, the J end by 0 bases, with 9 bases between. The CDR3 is CASGHYSYNEQFF. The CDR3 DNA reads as TGTGCCAGTGGACATTACTCCTACAATGAGCAGTTCTTC.

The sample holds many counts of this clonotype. CDR3 in amino acids: CASSFQRTAQETQYF. For the CDR3, the DNA is TGTGCCAGCAGCTTTCAGCGGACCGCCCAAGAGACCCAGTACTTC. The chain is built from TRBV7-2 and TRBJ2-5; D is possibly TRBD2 (5 bases). V gave up 3 bases and J gave up 1 base, with 12 bases separating them. The germline CDR1 and CDR2 sequences are SGHTA and FQGNSA. CDR3 length: 15 amino acids.

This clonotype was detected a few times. The CDR3: CASSIGAYPDEQYF. CDR3 nucleotides: TGTGCCAGCAGTATCGGGGCCTATCCGGACGAGCAGTACTTC. The V gene is TRBV27, the J gene TRBJ2-7; D is possibly TRBD1 or TRBD2 (5 bases each). The CDR3 covers 14 residues. The V end lost 5 bases, the J end lost 5 bases, and 16 bases lay between the germline ends. From germline, CDR1 is MNHEY and CDR2 SMNVEV (reference sequence).

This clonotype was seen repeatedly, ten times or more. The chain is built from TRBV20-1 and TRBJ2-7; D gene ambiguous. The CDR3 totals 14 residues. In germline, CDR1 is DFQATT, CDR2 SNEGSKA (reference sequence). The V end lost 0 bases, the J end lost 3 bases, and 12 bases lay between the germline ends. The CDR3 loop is CSARDRRSDYEQYV. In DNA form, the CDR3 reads TGCAGTGCTAGAGATAGGCGGTCAGACTACGAGCAGTACGTC.

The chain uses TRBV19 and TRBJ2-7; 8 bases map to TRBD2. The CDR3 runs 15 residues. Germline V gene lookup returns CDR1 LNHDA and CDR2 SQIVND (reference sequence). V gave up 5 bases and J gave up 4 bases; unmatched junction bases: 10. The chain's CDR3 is CASSASGGGGYEQYF. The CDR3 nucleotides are TGTGCCAGTAGTGCCTCGGGGGGGGGCGGATACGAGCAGTACTTC.

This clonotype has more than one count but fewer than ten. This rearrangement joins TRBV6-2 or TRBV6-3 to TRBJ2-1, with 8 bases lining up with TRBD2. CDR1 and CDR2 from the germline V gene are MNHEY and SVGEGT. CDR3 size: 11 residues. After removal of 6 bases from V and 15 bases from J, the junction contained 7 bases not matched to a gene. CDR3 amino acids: CASRFGGDWFF. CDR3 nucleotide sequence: TGTGCCAGCAGGTTCGGGGGGGACTGGTTCTTC.

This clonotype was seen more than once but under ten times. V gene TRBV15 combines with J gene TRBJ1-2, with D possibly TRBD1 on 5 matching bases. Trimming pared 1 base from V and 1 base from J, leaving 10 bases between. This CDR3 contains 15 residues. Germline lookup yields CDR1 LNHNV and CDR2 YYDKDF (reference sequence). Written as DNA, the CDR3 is TGTGCCACCAGCAGAGGGTCGACAGATAACTATGGCTACACCTTC. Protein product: CATSRGSTDNYGYTF.

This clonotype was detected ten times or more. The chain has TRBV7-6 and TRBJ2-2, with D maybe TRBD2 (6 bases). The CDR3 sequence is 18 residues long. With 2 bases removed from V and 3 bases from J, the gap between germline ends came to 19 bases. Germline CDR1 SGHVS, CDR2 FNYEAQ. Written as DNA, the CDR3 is TGTGCCAGCAGCTTAACTCGCCGCGGACGGAGGGACACCGGGGAGCTGTTTTTT. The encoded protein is CASSLTRRGRRDTGELFF.

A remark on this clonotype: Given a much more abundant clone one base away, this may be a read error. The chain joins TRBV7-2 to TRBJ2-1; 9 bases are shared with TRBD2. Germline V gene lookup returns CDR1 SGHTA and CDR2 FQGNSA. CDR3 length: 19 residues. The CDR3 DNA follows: TGTGCCAGCAGCTTAGAAGGGGTCTACGGCGGGGGGGCCAACAATGAGCAGTTGTTC. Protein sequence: CASSLEGVYGGGANNEQLF. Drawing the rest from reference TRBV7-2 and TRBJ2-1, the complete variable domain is GAGVSQSPSNKVTEKGKDVELRCDPISGHTALYWYRQSLGQGLEFLIYFQGNSAPDKSGLPSDRFSAERTGGSVSTLTIQRTQQEDSAVYLCASSLEGVYGGGANNEQLFGPGTRLTVL.

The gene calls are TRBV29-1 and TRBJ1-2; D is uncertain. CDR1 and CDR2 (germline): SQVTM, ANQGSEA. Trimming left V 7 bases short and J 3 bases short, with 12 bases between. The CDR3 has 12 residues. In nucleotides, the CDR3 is TGCAGCGGGGGATCTGGGCACTATGGCTACACCTTC. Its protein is CSGGSGHYGYTF.

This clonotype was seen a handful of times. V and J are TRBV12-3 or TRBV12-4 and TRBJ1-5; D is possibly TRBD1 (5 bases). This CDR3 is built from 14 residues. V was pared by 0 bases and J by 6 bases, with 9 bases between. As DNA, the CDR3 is TGTGCCAGCAGTTTAGCGCCCAGGGCTCAGCCCCAGCATTTT. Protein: CASSLAPRAQPQHF.

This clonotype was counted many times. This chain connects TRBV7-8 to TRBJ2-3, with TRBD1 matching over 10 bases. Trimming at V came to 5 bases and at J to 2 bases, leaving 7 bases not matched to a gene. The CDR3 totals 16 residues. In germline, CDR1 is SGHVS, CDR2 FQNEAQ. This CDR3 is CASSGPGQGFTDTQYF. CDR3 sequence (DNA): TGTGCCAGCAGCGGACCGGGACAGGGGTTCACAGATACGCAGTATTTT.

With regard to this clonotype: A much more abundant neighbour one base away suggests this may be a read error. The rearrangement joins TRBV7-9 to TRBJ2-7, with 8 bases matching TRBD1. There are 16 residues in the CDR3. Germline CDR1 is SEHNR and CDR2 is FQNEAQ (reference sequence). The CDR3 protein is CVSSAASSGGAVEQYF. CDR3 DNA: TGTGTCAGCAGCGCCGCATCCTCAGGGGGCGCGGTCGAGCAGTACTTC.

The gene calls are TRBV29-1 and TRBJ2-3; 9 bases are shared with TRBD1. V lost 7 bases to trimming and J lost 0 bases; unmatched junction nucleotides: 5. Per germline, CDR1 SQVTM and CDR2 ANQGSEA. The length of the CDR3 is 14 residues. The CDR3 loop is CSANRGLSTDTQYF. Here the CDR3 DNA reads TGCAGCGCCAACAGGGGGCTTAGCACAGATACGCAGTATTTT.

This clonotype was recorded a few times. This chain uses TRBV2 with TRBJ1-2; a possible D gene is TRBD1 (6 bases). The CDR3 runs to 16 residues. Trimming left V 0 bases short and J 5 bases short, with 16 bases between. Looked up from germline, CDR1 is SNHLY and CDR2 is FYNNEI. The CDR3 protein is CASSEAGDMVGYGYTF. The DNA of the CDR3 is TGTGCCAGCAGTGAAGCAGGGGACATGGTTGGATATGGCTACACCTTC.

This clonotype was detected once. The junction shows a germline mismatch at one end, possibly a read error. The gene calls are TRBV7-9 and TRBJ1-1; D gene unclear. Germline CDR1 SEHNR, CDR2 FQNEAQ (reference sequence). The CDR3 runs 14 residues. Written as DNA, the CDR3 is TGTGCCAGCAACTTAGTTGGGATGAACACTGAAGCTTTCTTT. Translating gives CASNLVGMNTEAFF.